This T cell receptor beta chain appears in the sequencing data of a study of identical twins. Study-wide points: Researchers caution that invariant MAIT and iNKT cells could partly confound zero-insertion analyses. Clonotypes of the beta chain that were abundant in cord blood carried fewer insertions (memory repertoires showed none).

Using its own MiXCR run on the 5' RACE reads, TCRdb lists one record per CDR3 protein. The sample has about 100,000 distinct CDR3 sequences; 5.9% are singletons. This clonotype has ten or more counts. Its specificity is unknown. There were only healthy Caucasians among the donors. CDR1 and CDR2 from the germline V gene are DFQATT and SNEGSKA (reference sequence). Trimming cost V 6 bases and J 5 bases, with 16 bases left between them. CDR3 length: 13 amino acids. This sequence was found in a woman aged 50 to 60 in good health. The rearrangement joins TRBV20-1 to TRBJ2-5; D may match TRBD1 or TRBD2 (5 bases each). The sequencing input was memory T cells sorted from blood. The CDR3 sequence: CSALRGVSETQYF. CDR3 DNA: TGCAGTGCCCTGAGGGGAGTATCGGAGACCCAGTACTTC.